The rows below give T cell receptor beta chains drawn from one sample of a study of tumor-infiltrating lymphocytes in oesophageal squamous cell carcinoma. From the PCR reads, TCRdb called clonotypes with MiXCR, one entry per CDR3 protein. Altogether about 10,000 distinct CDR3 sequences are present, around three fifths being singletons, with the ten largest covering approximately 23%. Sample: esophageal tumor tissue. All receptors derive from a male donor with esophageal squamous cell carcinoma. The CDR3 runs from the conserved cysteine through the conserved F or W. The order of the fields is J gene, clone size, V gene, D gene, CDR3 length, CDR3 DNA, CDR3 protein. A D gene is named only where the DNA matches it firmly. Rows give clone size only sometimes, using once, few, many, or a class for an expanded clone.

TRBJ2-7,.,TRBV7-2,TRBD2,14,TGTGCCAGCAGCTTCTCTAGCGGGCCCTACGAGCAGTACTTC,CASSFSSGPYEQYF
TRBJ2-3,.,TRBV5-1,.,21,TGCGCCAGCAGCTTGTCCAGGTTCTCCTCGGCGGTTCTCGTAAACACAGATACGCAGTATTTT,CASSLSRFSSAVLVNTDTQYF
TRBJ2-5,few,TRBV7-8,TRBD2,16,TGTGCCAGCAGCCCTCTAGCGGGATTCAACACCGGGGAGCTGTACTTC,CASSPLAGFNTGELYF
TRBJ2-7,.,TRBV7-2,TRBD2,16,TGTGCCAGCAGCTTAGATCGGACTAGCGGCTCCTACGAGCAGTACTTC,CASSLDRTSGSYEQYF
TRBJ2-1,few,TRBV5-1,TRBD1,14,TGCGCCAGCAGCGTGACAGGGGCTGGGCATGAGCAGTTCTTC,CASSVTGAGHEQFF
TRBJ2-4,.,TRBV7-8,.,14,TGTGCCAGCAGCTTAGAGAGCAAGTCCTACGCGCAGTACTTC,CASSLESKSYAQYF
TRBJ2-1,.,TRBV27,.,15,TGTGCCAGCAGTTTAGGTTTTCTAGGGTACAATGAGCAGTTCTTC,CASSLGFLGYNEQFF
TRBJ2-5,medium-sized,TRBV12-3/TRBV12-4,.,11,TGTGCCAGCAGCAAAGGGAAGACCCAGTACTTC,CASSKGKTQYF
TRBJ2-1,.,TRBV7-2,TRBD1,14,TGTGCCAGCACCCCGGGACAGTCCTACAATGAGCAGTTCTTC,CASTPGQSYNEQFF
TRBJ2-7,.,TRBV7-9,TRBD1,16,TGTGCCAGCAGCTTCCCCCCCGGGACAGGCTCCTACGAGCAGTACTTC,CASSFPPGTGSYEQYF
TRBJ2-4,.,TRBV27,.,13,TGTGCCAGCAGTTTGAGTAAGGGACACATTCAGTACTTC,CASSLSKGHIQYF
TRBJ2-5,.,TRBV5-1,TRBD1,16,TGCGCCAGCAGAGACAGGGTGCGGTCGTACCAAGAGACCCAGTACTTC,CASRDRVRSYQETQYF
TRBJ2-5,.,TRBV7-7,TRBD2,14,TGTGCTAGCAGCGTCGGACTAGTAGAGGAGACCCAGTACTTC,CASSVGLVEETQYF
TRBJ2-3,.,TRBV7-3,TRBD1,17,TGTGCCAGCAGCTTAAGCGTTCACAGGGGGTCCACAGATACGCAGTATTTT,CASSLSVHRGSTDTQYF
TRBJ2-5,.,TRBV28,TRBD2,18,TGTGCCAGCAGCACCACCCGTCGACTAGCGGGAGGTGGAGAGACCCAGTACTTC,CASSTTRRLAGGGETQYF
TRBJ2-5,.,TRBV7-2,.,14,TGTGCCAGCAGCTTACAGGGGGGTGGAGAGACCCAGTACTTC,CASSLQGGGETQYF
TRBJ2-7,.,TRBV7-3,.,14,TGTGCCAGCAGCGTACGGATCGACTCCTACGAGCAGTACTTC,CASSVRIDSYEQYF
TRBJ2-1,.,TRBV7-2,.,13,TGTGCCAGCAGCTCGACCCCACGACGAGAGCAGTTCTTC,CASSSTPRREQFF
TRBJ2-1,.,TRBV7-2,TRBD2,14,TGTGCCACCAATAGCGGGTGGCCCTACAATGAGCAGTTCTTC,CATNSGWPYNEQFF
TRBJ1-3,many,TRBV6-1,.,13,TGTGCCAGCAGTTGGACCTCTGGAAACACCATATATTTT,CASSWTSGNTIYF
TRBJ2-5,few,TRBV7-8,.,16,TGTGCCAGCAGCCATTATGAAGGACTTCCCGGGGAGACCCAGTACTTC,CASSHYEGLPGETQYF
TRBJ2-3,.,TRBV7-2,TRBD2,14,TGTGCCAGCAGCTTTAGCGGGGATTTCCCCGGGGGATATTTT,CASSFSGDFPGGYF
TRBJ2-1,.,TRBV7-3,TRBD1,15,TGTGCCAGCAGCCGGACAGGGGGCGCCTACAATGAGCAGTTCTTC,CASSRTGGAYNEQFF
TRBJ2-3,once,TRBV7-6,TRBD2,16,TGTGCCAGCAGCGGCTGGGGGGCGGGGGGGCAAGATACGCAGTATTTT,CASSGWGAGGQDTQYF
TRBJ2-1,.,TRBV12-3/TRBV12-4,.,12,TGTGCCAGCAGTTTATGGCCTAATGAGCAGTTCTTC,CASSLWPNEQFF
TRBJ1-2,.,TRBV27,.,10,TGTGCCAGGGGCGGGGGTGGCTACACCTTC,CARGGGGYTF
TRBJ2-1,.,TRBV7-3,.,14,TGTGCCAGCAGCCCCGGACTTGGTTACAATGAGCAGTTCTTC,CASSPGLGYNEQFF
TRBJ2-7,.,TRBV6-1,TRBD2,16,TGTGCCAGCAAGGGGGGTGGGACTAGCGGTTCTCGGGAGCAGTACTTC,CASKGGGTSGSREQYF
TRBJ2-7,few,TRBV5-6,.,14,TGTGCCAGCAGCTTGATCCTGTCGACCTACGAGCAGTACTTC,CASSLILSTYEQYF
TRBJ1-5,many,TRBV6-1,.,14,TGTGCCAGCAGTGAAAGCAGGCCGAATCAGCCCCAGCATTTT,CASSESRPNQPQHF
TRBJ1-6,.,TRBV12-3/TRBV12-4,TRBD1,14,TGTGCCAGCACCAGGGGGGGTGTTAATTCACCCCTCCACTTT,CASTRGGVNSPLHF
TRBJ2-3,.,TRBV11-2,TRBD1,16,TGTGCCAGCAGCTCCGGGACAGCCTACTATAATTCACCCCTCCACTTC,CASSSGTAYYNSPLHF
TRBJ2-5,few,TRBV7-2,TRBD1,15,TGTGCCAGCAGCGCCGCGGGACAGGGGTGGGAGACCCAGTACTTC,CASSAAGQGWETQYF